The rows below give T cell receptor beta chains drawn from one sample of a study of blood T cell repertoires in COVID-19. Sequencing was performed with immunoSEQ multiplex PCR; in TCRdb, only in-frame clones are kept and a portion is missing. The sample shows about 370,000 clones, approximately 90% of them seen only once. The sequenced sample consisted of PBMCs or T cells enriched from blood (not recorded which). The receptors stem from a young man who had recovered from COVID-19. Both conserved end residues are part of each CDR3. Some rows mark clone size as missing; the rest say once, few, many or name a class of expanded clone.

v_call clone_size cdr3_aa
TRBV19 NA CASSIDHGGSRYNEQFF
TRBV12-3/TRBV12-4 NA CASGATGQETQYF
TRBV10-2 NA CASSESPDSGTEAFF
TRBV5-1 NA CASSLYGNSYNEQFF
TRBV7-9 NA CASSAVLLAKNIQYF
TRBV5-6 NA CASSRRAGELFF
TRBV4-3 NA CASSPTGIYGYTF
TRBV18 NA CASSPPGLAGNHEQYF
TRBV7-9 NA CASSLTGTVNQPQHF
TRBV9 once CASSASPPFQETQYF
TRBV18 NA CASSLQGVGTEAFF
TRBV5-1 once CASSLEISYGYTF
TRBV7-2 NA CASSLVGPPGQQETQYF
TRBV2 NA CATARRDTSSYNSPLHF
TRBV11-2 NA CASSLGSRGKGQPQHF
TRBV29-1 NA CSVVARGQPSWGDTQYF
TRBV5-1 NA CASSLDRGPEQYF
TRBV27 NA CASSFGVGGYEQYF
TRBV2 NA CASSVELAASYEQYF
TRBV4-1 once CASSQVGTTGEVRADTQYF
TRBV7-9 NA CASSFRANRGTEAFF
TRBV27 NA CASSLGGDQPQHF
TRBV4-2 NA CASSQDVADTDTQYF
TRBV4-1 NA CASSQVGRGFRGYTF
TRBV6-2/TRBV6-3 NA CASSYLGVAYEQYF
TRBV9 NA CASSALAGDSYNEQFF
TRBV5-6 NA CASSFLKWAGAGAYEQYF
TRBV9 NA CASSNKNTEAFF
TRBV18 once CASSLVDTDGYTF
TRBV5-5 NA CASSWQGRRGETQYF
TRBV3-1/TRBV3-2 NA CASSHQPGTGNDEQYF
TRBV7-3 NA CASSLRGLAGGGETQYF